The 13 T cell receptor beta chains below come from one sample, sequenced in a study of long-term antiretroviral therapy in people with HIV. The immunoSEQ assay was v3.0, run at survey level. The method was immunoSEQ multiplex PCR; TCRdb's version includes in-frame clones alone and lacks a portion of them. The sample includes 25,000 to 35,000 clones, around 86% seen only once; the top ten take approximately 15%. Specimen: unsorted PBMCs, collected 2.9 years after starting antiretroviral therapy. The receptor source for this set is a man aged 50-59 years with HIV.

The J gene is TRBJ1-1, the V gene TRBV28, with 11 positions matching TRBD1. The germline V gene has CDR1 MDHEN and CDR2 SYDVKM. CDR3 size: 14 residues. Trimming removed 5 bases from V and 3 bases from J; junction bases left unmatched: 2. The CDR3 region has the DNA TGTGCCAGCAGTCCGGGACAGGGGGACACTGAAGCTTTCTTT. Its translation is CASSPGQGDTEAFF.

This clone was counted once. The chain joins TRBV30 to TRBJ1-2, with D possibly matching TRBD1 (6 bases). V lost 6 bases to trimming and J lost 7 bases, with 18 bases between them. The germline CDR1 and CDR2 sequences are GTSNPN and SVGIG (reference sequence). This CDR3 has 13 amino acids. The CDR3 DNA follows: TGTGCCTGTTACGGTGGGGGGGCGGGTGGCTACACCTTC. As protein: CACYGGGAGGYTF.

V gene TRBV9 combines with J gene TRBJ2-3; D is tentatively TRBD1 or TRBD2 (6 bases each). The germline V and J ends were trimmed by 2 bases and 8 bases, with 12 bases remaining between them. Per the germline V gene, CDR1 is SGDLS and CDR2 is YYNGEE. CDR3 length: 13 amino acids. CDR3 bases: TGTGCCAGCAGCGTGGTCGAGGGGGGTACGCAGTATTTT. Amino acids: CASSVVEGGTQYF.

V usage is TRBV7-8 and J usage is TRBJ2-3; the D gene is possibly TRBD2 (7 bases). The CDR3 length is 16 residues. In germline, CDR1 is SGHVS, CDR2 FQNEAQ. With 1 base removed from V and 4 bases from J, the gap between germline ends came to 15 bases. The CDR3 loop reads CASSLVGGPAADTQYF. DNA of the CDR3: TGTGCCAGCAGCTTAGTGGGGGGGCCGGCAGCAGATACGCAGTATTTT.

The rearrangement uses TRBV27 and TRBJ2-3; 9 bases map to TRBD1. Germline CDR1 and CDR2: MNHEY and SMNVEV (reference sequence). V trimming: 6 bases; J trimming: 3 bases; junction bases outside the gene matches: 7. The CDR3 loop spans 15 amino acids. CDR3 region: CASRWGGTGTDTQYF. CDR3 DNA: TGTGCCAGCAGATGGGGGGGGACAGGGACAGATACGCAGTATTTT.

This clone is medium-sized by share. CDR3 sequence (DNA): TGTGCCACCAGGGCCGGGGGACCCTACGAGCAGTACTTC. Translation gives CATRAGGPYEQYF. V gene TRBV2 combines with J gene TRBJ2-7; possibly TRBD2 for D (6 bases). CDR1 is SNHLY and CDR2 is FYNNEI in the germline V gene. The CDR3 is made up of 13 amino acids. The V end lost 10 bases, the J end lost 2 bases, and 15 bases lay between the germline ends.

This clone has only one observation. V usage is TRBV19 and J usage is TRBJ2-1; 7 positions agree with TRBD1. Trimming cost V 7 bases and J 7 bases; bases outside gene matches: 7. CDR1 and CDR2 (germline): LNHDA, SQIVND (reference sequence). The CDR3 spans 13 residues. The DNA of the CDR3 is TGTGCCAGTACTACAGGGGCCTGGAATGAGCAGTTCTTC. Protein sequence: CASTTGAWNEQFF.

The chain carries TRBV7-9 and TRBJ1-3, with D possibly TRBD1 on 5 matching bases. The CDR3 covers 14 residues. The germline gives CDR1 SEHNR, CDR2 FQNEAQ (reference sequence). The V end was cut by 5 bases, the J end by 4 bases, with 12 bases between. DNA of the CDR3: TGTGCCAGCAGCCCAGGGTCTCTAGGAAACACCATATATTTT. Translating it yields CASSPGSLGNTIYF.

The V gene is TRBV9, the J gene TRBJ2-3; a weak D match, TRBD1 (5 bases). V was pared by 1 base and J by 0 bases, with 9 bases between. CDR3 length: 15 amino acids. Germline-derived CDR1 and CDR2 are SGDLS and YYNGEE. The CDR3 DNA reads TGTGCCAGCAGCGTATCCAGGGTCAGCACAGATACGCAGTATTTT. It is translated as CASSVSRVSTDTQYF.

This sequence joins TRBV6-1 and TRBJ2-1; the D is unclear. The CDR3 length is 15 residues. The V gene's germline CDR1 is MNHNS and CDR2 SASEGT. Trimming took off 7 bases at V and 6 bases at J, with 19 bases between the two ends. The CDR3 loop reads CASIRGALLVNEQFF. CDR3 nucleotides: TGTGCCAGCATACGAGGTGCCCTTCTCGTCAATGAGCAGTTCTTC.

This chain joins TRBV7-8 and TRBJ2-5; 8 nucleotides align to TRBD2. The junction had 8 bases not matched to a gene; V was cut back by 1 base and J by 4 bases. Germline lookup yields CDR1 SGHVS and CDR2 FQNEAQ. The CDR3 loop spans 16 amino acids. The CDR3 DNA reads as TGTGCCAGCAGCTTAGTTCGGACTAGCCGGGCAGAGACCCAGTACTTC. Residues: CASSLVRTSRAETQYF.

This clone showed up just once. The chain joins TRBV4-1 to TRBJ2-3; D perhaps matches TRBD2 (5 bases). The CDR3 contains 16 residues. Deletions cut 1 base from V and 1 base from J, with 12 bases between. Germline lookup yields CDR1 MGHRA and CDR2 YSYEKL. CDR3 coding DNA: TGCGCCAGCAGCCAAGCCGCCGCTAGCCGCACAGATACGCAGTATTTT. Its translation is CASSQAAASRTDTQYF.

The J gene is TRBJ1-2, the V gene TRBV7-9, with D possibly TRBD1 on 5 matching bases. V lost 1 base and J lost 4, with 10 bases in between. CDR3 length equals 14 residues. Germline CDR1 and CDR2: SEHNR and FQNEAQ (reference sequence). CDR3 sequence: CASSLGGQGYGYTF. The CDR3 DNA follows: TGTGCCAGCAGCTTAGGGGGCCAGGGCTATGGCTACACCTTC.